This entry lists 14 T cell receptor beta chains sequenced from one sample in a study of T-cell reconstitution after alpha-beta-depleted transplantation in children. The TCRbeta library incorporated unique molecular identifiers. Using its own MiXCR run on the PCR reads, TCRdb lists one record per CDR3 protein. The sample carries 400,000 to 450,000 distinct CDR3 sequences, 43% recorded once. The sequencing here drew on PBMCs, taken before TCRalphabeta/CD19-depleted stem cell transplant. These receptors all come from a girl aged 2 to 9 with aplastic anemia, due to receive a stem cell transplant.

The rearrangement joins TRBV6-2 or TRBV6-3 to TRBJ2-7, with TRBD2 as a possible D gene (6 bases). Trimming stripped 2 bases from V and 2 bases from J, with 13 bases between. The CDR3 consists of 15 residues. CDR1 MNHEY and CDR2 SVGEGT come from the germline V gene. The CDR3 protein is CASSYPGLETYEQYF. CDR3 bases: TGTGCCAGCAGTTACCCGGGACTCGAGACCTACGAGCAGTACTTC.

This clonotype showed up just a few times. The chain carries TRBV20-1 and TRBJ2-7; a weak D match, TRBD2 (6 bases). This CDR3 region has 12 residues. Between the trimmed V and J ends, which lost 6 bases and 2 bases, there was a span of 11 bases. Germline V gene data show CDR1 as DFQATT and CDR2 as SNEGSKA (reference sequence). The CDR3 nucleotides are TGCAGTGCGTGGACTACCCCCTACGAGCAGTACTTC. This codes for CSAWTTPYEQYF.

The chain joins TRBV4-2 to TRBJ2-1; 7 bases line up with TRBD1. CDR3 size: 13 residues. The J segment lost 8 bases and the V segment lost 8 bases, leaving 9 bases of the junction unmatched. Germline V gene sequence: CDR1 LGHNA, CDR2 YNFKEQ. CDR3 protein: CASGNEGADEQFF. Here the CDR3 DNA reads TGTGCCAGCGGGAACGAGGGGGCCGATGAGCAGTTCTTC.

The chain uses TRBV15 and TRBJ2-6, with 9 bases identical to TRBD1. This CDR3 has 19 residues. The germline gives CDR1 LNHNV, CDR2 YYDKDF (reference sequence). With 1 base clipped from V and 2 bases from J, the junction kept 9 bases outside the gene matches. The CDR3 bases are TGTGCCACCAGCAGAGGTTGGACAGGGGAAGGTACTGGGGCCAACGTCCTGACTTTC. Translating gives CATSRGWTGEGTGANVLTF.

This clonotype appeared a few times. The chain has TRBV7-6 and TRBJ2-1; 12 bases line up with TRBD2. Trimming removed 4 bases from V and 9 bases from J; junction bases left unmatched: 4. CDR1 and CDR2 (germline): SGHVS, FNYEAQ. The CDR3 length is 14 residues. The CDR3 DNA follows: TGTGCCAGCAGCTCTCCGGGACTAGCGGGTGAGCAGTTCTTC. Translation: CASSSPGLAGEQFF.

The table lists this clonotype with a few counts. The V and J genes are TRBV7-3 and TRBJ2-3, with TRBD2 identical over 8 bases. V shed 4 bases, J shed 6 bases, and the junction held 12 bases outside the gene matches. The CDR3 runs 16 residues. Germline loops: CDR1 SGHTA, CDR2 FQGTGA. CDR3 residues: CASSSQALAGPDTQYF. The CDR3 DNA reads TGTGCCAGCAGCTCGCAAGCTTTAGCGGGACCCGATACGCAGTATTTT.

This clonotype was counted at least ten times. This rearrangement joins TRBV11-2 to TRBJ2-2, with D tentatively TRBD2 (7 bases). Trimming cost V 0 bases and J 8 bases, with 19 bases left between them. The germline V gene encodes CDR1 SGHAT and CDR2 FQNNGV. This CDR3 is 17 amino acids long. CDR3 bases: TGTGCCAGCAGCTTAGAGGGGGGGGCGGCGCCTAGGGGGGAGCTGTTTTTT. Protein product: CASSLEGGAAPRGELFF. The entire variable domain, with the rest obtained from reference TRBV11-2 and TRBJ2-2, is as follows: EAGVAQSPRYKIIEKRQSVAFWCNPISGHATLYWYQQILGQGPKLLIQFQNNGVVDDSQLPKDRFSAERLKGVDSTLKIQPAKLEDSAVYLCASSLEGGAAPRGELFFGEGSRLTVL.

This clonotype was counted a single time. The V and J genes are TRBV12-3 or TRBV12-4 and TRBJ2-7, with 10 bases lining up with TRBD1. This CDR3 spans 15 amino acids. The V and J ends lost 0 bases and 5 bases, in that order; junction bases with no gene match: 4. CDR3 sequence: CASSLAGTGENEQYF. In DNA, the CDR3 is TGTGCCAGCAGTTTAGCGGGGACAGGGGAAAACGAGCAGTACTTC.

J is TRBJ1-1 and V is TRBV7-9; 7 bases are shared with TRBD1. Germline assignment: CDR1 SEHNR and CDR2 FQNEAQ (reference sequence). The J segment lost 0 bases and the V segment lost 5 bases, leaving 12 bases of the junction unmatched. This CDR3 has 17 residues. The CDR3 nucleotides read TGTGCCAGCAGCAGCGGGACAGTCACGGGCATGAACACTGAAGCTTTCTTT. This translates into CASSSGTVTGMNTEAFF.

This clonotype was seen many times. The chain carries TRBV5-6 and TRBJ2-3; possibly TRBD1 for D (5 bases). CDR3 length equals 13 residues. The V gene lost 3 bases and the J gene lost 5 bases, with 10 bases spanning the gap. Germline lookup yields CDR1 SGHDT and CDR2 YYEEEE. The DNA for the CDR3 is TGTGCCAGCAGCTACGACAGAGGAGATACGCAGTATTTT. This translates into CASSYDRGDTQYF.

The sample holds many counts of this clonotype. The V gene is TRBV2, the J gene TRBJ2-7; 8 bases are shared with TRBD1. Germline V gene data show CDR1 as SNHLY and CDR2 as FYNNEI. V lost 6 bases and J lost 1; bases outside the gene matches: 5. This CDR3 spans 14 amino acids. CDR3 nucleotides: TGTGCCAGCAGCGAACAGGGGGAATCCTACGAGCAGTACTTC. As protein: CASSEQGESYEQYF.

This clonotype was counted a few times. The chain uses TRBV7-6 and TRBJ2-5; 7 bases map to TRBD1. Trimming took 6 bases from V and 7 from J; bases not matched to a gene: 11. The CDR3 contains 14 residues. CDR1 and CDR2 (germline): SGHVS, FNYEAQ. This chain's CDR3 is CASSPARGLGTQYF. DNA for the CDR3: TGTGCCAGCAGTCCGGCAAGGGGGCTCGGGACCCAGTACTTC.

The table lists this clonotype with many counts. Written as DNA, the CDR3 is TGTGCCAGCAGCTTAGATACCTCTAGGGGTACGCAGTATTTT. Translating it yields CASSLDTSRGTQYF. The chain combines TRBV7-2 with TRBJ2-3; tentatively, D is TRBD1 (5 bases). Trimming removed 1 base at V and 8 bases at J, with 13 bases between. The CDR3 is made up of 14 amino acids. Germline V gene lookup returns CDR1 SGHTA and CDR2 FQGNSA.

The chain combines TRBV6-5 with TRBJ2-7, with TRBD2 matching 7 bases. This CDR3 is 16 amino acids long. CDR1 is MNHEY and CDR2 is SVGAGI in the germline V gene. Losses at the gene ends were 0 bases for V and 0 bases for J; bases not matched to a gene: 5. CDR3 sequence (DNA): TGTGCCAGCAGTTACTCGGGGCGGGGGAGCTCCTACGAGCAGTACTTC. Its translation: CASSYSGRGSSYEQYF.